The following is a T cell receptor beta chain sequence with its context. What it binds is unknown. A single record per CDR3 protein comes from TCRdb applying MiXCR to the 5' RACE reads. The profile shows about 110,000 distinct CDR3 sequences, about 18% of them singletons. The entry originates in a study of T-cell memory formation after mild COVID-19. Overall study findings and caveats: A subset of responding clones appeared in pre-infection memory, suggesting cross-reactive memory joined.

The CDR3 loop spans 16 amino acids. Per the germline V gene, CDR1 is LNHDA and CDR2 is SQIVND (reference sequence). Germline trimming cut 0 bases from V and 9 bases from J; bases unmatched to any gene: 11. The clonotype was recovered from a man aged 18 to 35 who had mild COVID-19 (a few samples of this study predate the infection). Cell type and time point are not known. This chain uses TRBV19 with TRBJ2-1; TRBD2 matches at 7 bases. The specimen was PBMCs or a T cell subset sorted from them (not recorded which). The CDR3: CASSIEGGDRLSEQFF. The CDR3 DNA reads as TGTGCCAGTAGTATAGAGGGGGGGGATCGGTTGAGTGAGCAGTTCTTC.